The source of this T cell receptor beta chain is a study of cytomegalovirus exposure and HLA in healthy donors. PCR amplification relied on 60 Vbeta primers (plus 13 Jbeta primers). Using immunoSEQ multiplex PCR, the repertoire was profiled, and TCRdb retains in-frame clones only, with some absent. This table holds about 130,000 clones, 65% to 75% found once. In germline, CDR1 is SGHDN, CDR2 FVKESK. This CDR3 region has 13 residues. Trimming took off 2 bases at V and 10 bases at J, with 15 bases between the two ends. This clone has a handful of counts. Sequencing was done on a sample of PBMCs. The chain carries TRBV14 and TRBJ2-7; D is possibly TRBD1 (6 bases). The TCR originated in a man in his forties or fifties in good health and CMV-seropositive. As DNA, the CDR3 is TGTGCCAGCAGCCAACGACAGGACTCGCCCCAGTACTTC. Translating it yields CASSQRQDSPQYF.